A selection of T cell receptor beta chains follows, all from one sample in a study of T-cell reconstitution after alpha-beta-depleted transplantation in children. Using its own MiXCR run on the PCR reads, TCRdb lists one record per CDR3 protein. There are approximately 800,000 distinct CDR3 sequences in the sample; roughly 15% occur only once, and around 4.5% lies in the top ten. The sequences come from PBMCs, mostly from graft donor cells, collected 360 days after TCRalphabeta/CD19-depleted stem cell transplant. Source of these receptors: a male patient aged 10-17 years who had a stem cell transplant for acute lymphoblastic leukemia, so the T cells may come from the graft donor. The CDR3 runs from the conserved cysteine through the conserved F or W. The D gene is left open where the match is weak. Clone size is given for some rows only: seen once, a few or many times, or a class if the clone is expanded.

v_gene: TRBV7-2
len: 17
abundance: .
j_gene: TRBJ2-2
d_gene: TRBD1
CDR3nt: TGTGCCAGCAGCCTCCCCGTCCGGACAGGGTTTACCGGGGAGCTGTTTTTT
CDR3aa: CASSLPVRTGFTGELFF

v_gene: TRBV12-3/TRBV12-4
len: 14
abundance: many
j_gene: TRBJ1-6
d_gene: TRBD1
CDR3nt: TGTGCCAGCAGCTCCGGGACAGGAGTTGCACCCCTCCACTTT
CDR3aa: CASSSGTGVAPLHF

v_gene: TRBV10-3
len: 15
abundance: many
j_gene: TRBJ2-2
d_gene: TRBD2
CDR3nt: TGTGCCATCAGTGAGGACAGCGGGATTAACGGGGAGCTGTTTTTT
CDR3aa: CAISEDSGINGELFF

v_gene: TRBV7-9
len: 15
abundance: .
j_gene: TRBJ2-1
d_gene: .
CDR3nt: TGTGCCAGCAGCCCTAGCGATAGCTCCTACAATGAGCAGTTCTTC
CDR3aa: CASSPSDSSYNEQFF

v_gene: TRBV15
len: 16
abundance: .
j_gene: TRBJ2-5
d_gene: TRBD2
CDR3nt: TGTGCCACCAGCAGGCGGACTAGCGGGAGAGGAGAGACCCAGTACTTC
CDR3aa: CATSRRTSGRGETQYF

v_gene: TRBV6-5
len: 16
abundance: .
j_gene: TRBJ2-7
d_gene: TRBD1
CDR3nt: TGTGCCAGCAGTTACCTCACGACAGGGGCCTCCTACGAGCAGTACTTC
CDR3aa: CASSYLTTGASYEQYF

v_gene: TRBV12-3/TRBV12-4
len: 14
abundance: .
j_gene: TRBJ1-4
d_gene: .
CDR3nt: TGTGCCAGCAGTTTGAACAGGTTTCGGGAAAAACTGTTTTTT
CDR3aa: CASSLNRFREKLFF

v_gene: TRBV7-2
len: 13
abundance: few
j_gene: TRBJ2-1
d_gene: TRBD2
CDR3nt: TGTGCCAGCAGCGTCACGACTAGCGGGGGGAGATTCTTC
CDR3aa: CASSVTTSGGRFF

v_gene: TRBV6-2/TRBV6-3
len: 13
abundance: many
j_gene: TRBJ2-7
d_gene: .
CDR3nt: TGTGCCAGCAGTTACACCAGCTCCTACGAGCAGTACTTC
CDR3aa: CASSYTSSYEQYF

v_gene: TRBV25-1
len: 15
abundance: .
j_gene: TRBJ2-7
d_gene: TRBD1
CDR3nt: TGTGCCAGCAGTGGCCTGGGGACAGGGGGCTACGAGCAGTACTTC
CDR3aa: CASSGLGTGGYEQYF

v_gene: TRBV6-5
len: 13
abundance: .
j_gene: TRBJ2-1
d_gene: .
CDR3nt: TGTGCCAGCAGTTACCTAGGTCGTAGTGAGCAGTTCTTC
CDR3aa: CASSYLGRSEQFF

v_gene: TRBV3-1
len: 16
abundance: .
j_gene: TRBJ1-5
d_gene: .
CDR3nt: TGTGCCAGCAGCCAAGAGCCAGGACGGGGCAATCAGCCCCAGCATTTT
CDR3aa: CASSQEPGRGNQPQHF

v_gene: TRBV28
len: 13
abundance: few
j_gene: TRBJ2-4
d_gene: TRBD1
CDR3nt: TGTGCCAGCAGGACGAGGGGGCGGAACATTCAGTACTTC
CDR3aa: CASRTRGRNIQYF

v_gene: TRBV20-1
len: 14
abundance: few
j_gene: TRBJ2-1
d_gene: .
CDR3nt: TGCAGTGCTAGGGCAGGACAATCCTACAATGAGCAGTTCTTC
CDR3aa: CSARAGQSYNEQFF

v_gene: TRBV5-6
len: 14
abundance: few
j_gene: TRBJ2-7
d_gene: .
CDR3nt: TGTGCCAGCAGCCGACCGGGGCAGAGATACGAGCAGTACTTC
CDR3aa: CASSRPGQRYEQYF

v_gene: TRBV27
len: 15
abundance: few
j_gene: TRBJ1-1
d_gene: TRBD1
CDR3nt: TGTGCCAGCAGTGCGCCGGGACAGGGGAACACTGAAGCTTTCTTT
CDR3aa: CASSAPGQGNTEAFF

v_gene: TRBV11-2
len: 15
abundance: few
j_gene: TRBJ2-4
d_gene: .
CDR3nt: TGTGCCAGCAGCCGTCTCCGGGCGTCCAAAAACATTCAGTACTTC
CDR3aa: CASSRLRASKNIQYF

v_gene: TRBV24-1
len: 13
abundance: .
j_gene: TRBJ2-6
d_gene: .
CDR3nt: TGTGCCCTCCCCGGAGGGACCCCCTACGTCCTGACTTTC
CDR3aa: CALPGGTPYVLTF

v_gene: TRBV5-1
len: 19
abundance: few
j_gene: TRBJ2-7
d_gene: TRBD2
CDR3nt: TGCGCCAGCAGCTTGGCCCTACTAGCGGGAGGGCCTCGGTCCTACGAGCAGTACTTC
CDR3aa: CASSLALLAGGPRSYEQYF

v_gene: TRBV29-1
len: 15
abundance: few
j_gene: TRBJ2-7
d_gene: .
CDR3nt: TGCAGCGTGGGCACGGGCGCGGTAGTCTCCTACGAGCAGTACTTC
CDR3aa: CSVGTGAVVSYEQYF

v_gene: TRBV12-3/TRBV12-4
len: 15
abundance: few
j_gene: TRBJ2-3
d_gene: .
CDR3nt: TGTGCCAGCAGTTTGGAGGGGTTCGGCACAGATACGCAGTATTTT
CDR3aa: CASSLEGFGTDTQYF

v_gene: TRBV5-6
len: 16
abundance: few
j_gene: TRBJ2-1
d_gene: TRBD2
CDR3nt: TGTGCCAGCAGCGTGGGGGGGGACCCTGCAAACAATGAGCAGTTCTTC
CDR3aa: CASSVGGDPANNEQFF

v_gene: TRBV15
len: 14
abundance: .
j_gene: TRBJ1-2
d_gene: .
CDR3nt: TGTGCCACCAGCAGAAGGACCGCTAACTATGGCTACACCTTC
CDR3aa: CATSRRTANYGYTF

v_gene: TRBV12-3/TRBV12-4
len: 15
abundance: .
j_gene: TRBJ2-5
d_gene: .
CDR3nt: TGTGCCAGCAGTACTTACAGGGGAGGAGAAGAGACCCAGTACTTC
CDR3aa: CASSTYRGGEETQYF

v_gene: TRBV21-1
len: 19
abundance: few
j_gene: TRBJ2-7
d_gene: .
CDR3nt: TGTGCCAGCAGCCTTAGGGGGGACAGGGCCCTTTCTGGGGGACACGAGCAGTACTTC
CDR3aa: CASSLRGDRALSGGHEQYF

v_gene: TRBV12-3/TRBV12-4
len: 17
abundance: .
j_gene: TRBJ2-6
d_gene: TRBD1
CDR3nt: TGTGCCAGCAGCCCACAGGGGGCGGGCTCTGGGGCCAACGTCCTGACTTTC
CDR3aa: CASSPQGAGSGANVLTF

v_gene: TRBV20-1
len: 8
abundance: few
j_gene: TRBJ2-2
d_gene: .
CDR3nt: TGCAGTCTCGGGGAGCTGTTTTTT
CDR3aa: CSLGELFF